A single sample is the source of the 27 T cell receptor beta chains below, sequenced in a study of regulatory T cells in long-lasting Graves disease. Assembly of TCR beta libraries relied on iRepertoire HTBI primers together with Arm-PCR of CDR3 regions. MiXCR was run by TCRdb on the multiplex PCR reads, yielding one entry per CDR3 protein. The sample carries over 200,000 distinct CDR3 sequences, approximately 20% recorded once. Noted time point: newly diagnosed GD, antithyroid drugs for less than 3 months. After RNA was extracted from PBMCs, the TCR library was made from it. The same data also contributed to another study, on T cells in Graves' hyperthyroidism and ophthalmopathy.

This specimen was peripheral blood mononuclear cells (PBMCs), taken at new diagnosis, from a patient treated with antithyroid drugs. The receptors come from a woman aged 25 to 45 with Graves disease.

V and J are TRBV5-1 and TRBJ2-5; perhaps TRBD1 as D (5 bases). With 2 bases removed from V and 2 bases from J, the gap between germline ends came to 7 bases. This CDR3 has 13 residues. CDR1 is SGHRS and CDR2 is YFSETQ in the germline V gene. The CDR3 region is CASSFDSQETQYF. CDR3 coding DNA: TGCGCCAGCAGCTTTGACAGTCAAGAGACCCAGTACTTC. The variable domain in full, with the rest retrieved from reference TRBV5-1 and TRBJ2-5, is KAGVTQTPRYLIKTRGQQVTLSCSPISGHRSVSWYQQTPGQGLQFLFEYFSETQRNKGNFPGRFSGRQFSNSRSEMNVSTLELGDSALYLCASSFDSQETQYFGPGTRLLVL.

The V call is TRBV6-2 or TRBV6-3, the J call TRBJ2-1, with 7 bases that match TRBD2. Germline values: CDR1 MNHEY, CDR2 SVGEGT. The CDR3 length is 17 residues. After removal of 5 bases from V and 0 bases from J, the junction contained 10 bases not matched to a gene. CDR3 DNA sequence: TGTGCCAGCAGTGAAGTCCCGGGCGGGGGCTCCTACAATGAGCAGTTCTTC. This gives the protein CASSEVPGGGSYNEQFF.

This clonotype was recorded at least ten times. V usage is TRBV27 and J usage is TRBJ2-3, with D perhaps assigned TRBD1 or TRBD2 (6 bases each). The CDR3 covers 13 residues. CDR1 is MNHEY, CDR2 SMNVEV, per germline (reference sequence). The germline V and J ends were trimmed by 6 bases and 5 bases, with 12 bases remaining between them. The CDR3 is CASRLKGGDTQYF. CDR3 sequence (DNA): TGTGCCAGCAGGCTCAAGGGGGGAGATACGCAGTATTTT.

At least ten counts were recorded for this clonotype. The chain carries TRBV6-1 and TRBJ2-5; D gene ambiguous. V was clipped by 8 bases and J by 2 bases, with 9 bases between them. Germline lookup yields CDR1 MNHNS and CDR2 SASEGT. This CDR3 is 12 amino acids long. The CDR3 sequence is CASDRVQETQYF. CDR3 bases: TGTGCCAGCGATCGGGTACAAGAGACCCAGTACTTC.

This clonotype was counted only a few times. A much bigger clone sits one base away, suggesting this may be a read error. The chain uses TRBV6-1 and TRBJ1-5; a possible D gene is TRBD1 (5 bases). V was shortened by 8 bases and J by 6 bases, with 14 bases between the two germline ends. There are 13 residues in the CDR3. CDR1 and CDR2 from the germline V gene are MNHNS and SASEGT. CDR3 nucleotides: TGTGCCAGCGGTGCAGAGGGGAGTCAGCCCCAGCATTTT. Encoded protein: CASGAEGSQPQHF.

This clonotype was recorded at least ten times. The V and J genes are TRBV7-2 and TRBJ2-7; TRBD2 matches 8 bases. This CDR3 is 14 amino acids long. In germline, CDR1 is SGHTA, CDR2 FQGNSA. V was pared by 6 bases and J by 6 bases, with 10 bases of the junction left unmatched. The CDR3 spells CASRGGGGIGEQYF. DNA for the CDR3: TGTGCCAGCAGGGGGGGCGGGGGGATCGGCGAGCAGTACTTC.

This clonotype was detected ten times or more. V gene TRBV5-5 combines with J gene TRBJ1-6; 9 positions agree with TRBD1. V shed 1 base, J shed 8 bases, and the junction held 7 bases outside the gene matches. CDR1 SGHKS and CDR2 YYEKEE come from the germline V gene (reference sequence). The CDR3 spans 16 residues. The CDR3 region is CASSLRLGQGYSPLHF. CDR3 in DNA: TGTGCCAGCAGCTTGAGGTTGGGACAGGGTTATTCACCCCTCCACTTT.

This clonotype occurred many times. The rearrangement joins TRBV11-2 to TRBJ1-5; 9 bases are a match to TRBD1. Germline V gene sequence: CDR1 SGHAT, CDR2 FQNNGV. CDR3 size: 14 residues. The V gene end was trimmed by 8 bases and the J gene end by 5 bases; junction bases not matched to a gene: 7. The CDR3 is CASGGTGPHQPQHF. CDR3 DNA sequence: TGTGCCAGCGGGGGGACAGGGCCGCATCAGCCCCAGCATTTT.

The gene calls are TRBV11-2 and TRBJ1-2; 7 nucleotides align to TRBD1. The V gene end was trimmed by 5 bases and the J gene end by 2 bases; junction bases not matched to a gene: 8. CDR1 SGHAT and CDR2 FQNNGV come from the germline V gene. The CDR3 has 15 amino acids. CDR3 nucleotides: TGTGCCAGCAGCCCTAGGGACAGCCAAAACTATGGCTACACCTTC. Its protein product is CASSPRDSQNYGYTF.

This clonotype was seen at least ten times. The rearrangement links TRBV12-3 or TRBV12-4 to TRBJ1-2; tentatively, D is TRBD1 (5 bases). The length of the CDR3 is 14 residues. V lost 6 bases and J lost 0, with 11 bases in between. The CDR3 DNA sequence: TGTGCCAGCAGAATGGGGCAAGCTAACTATGGCTACACCTTC. Translating it yields CASRMGQANYGYTF.

V is TRBV5-1 and J is TRBJ1-3, with TRBD1 matching 7 bases. CDR3 length: 15 residues. V gave up 0 bases and J gave up 3 bases; unmatched junction bases: 3. Germline lookup yields CDR1 SGHRS and CDR2 YFSETQ. CDR3 nucleotide sequence: TGCGCCAGCAGCTTGGGGGACAGTTATGGAAACACCATATATTTT. This gives the protein CASSLGDSYGNTIYF. The entire variable domain, with the rest obtained from reference TRBV5-1 and TRBJ1-3, is as follows: KAGVTQTPRYLIKTRGQQVTLSCSPISGHRSVSWYQQTPGQGLQFLFEYFSETQRNKGNFPGRFSGRQFSNSRSEMNVSTLELGDSALYLCASSLGDSYGNTIYFGEGSWLTVV.

This clonotype was seen at least ten times. The chain is built from TRBV12-3 or TRBV12-4 and TRBJ1-2, with a tentative D call TRBD1 (6 bases). This CDR3 has 14 residues. V gave up 6 bases and J gave up 12 bases, with 23 bases separating them. The chain's CDR3 is CASSHPSPTGPHTF. CDR3 DNA sequence: TGTGCCAGCAGCCACCCTTCGCCCACAGGGCCGCACACCTTC.

This clonotype was counted at least ten times. This rearrangement joins TRBV11-3 to TRBJ2-1; 7 bases are a match to TRBD1. The CDR3 consists of 12 residues. Germline values: CDR1 SGHNT, CDR2 YENEEA. The V gene end was trimmed by 5 bases and the J gene end by 8 bases; junction bases not matched to a gene: 3. CDR3 sequence (DNA): TGTGCCAGCAGCCTCCAGGGGGATGAGCAGTTCTTC. Its protein product is CASSLQGDEQFF.

This clonotype was seen repeatedly, ten times or more. V is TRBV7-9 and J is TRBJ2-2; D could derive from TRBD1 or TRBD2 (5 bases each). The CDR3 loop spans 17 amino acids. Germline V gene sequence: CDR1 SEHNR, CDR2 FQNEAQ (reference sequence). Between the trimmed V and J ends, which lost 6 bases and 0 bases, there was a span of 17 bases. DNA of the CDR3: TGTGCCAGCAGATCCCCCTCCGGGACGACGAACACCGGGGAGCTGTTTTTT. Encoded protein: CASRSPSGTTNTGELFF.

This clonotype came up many times. V usage is TRBV7-8 and J usage is TRBJ2-3; possibly TRBD2 for D (6 bases). The V end was cut by 1 base, the J end by 4 bases, with 12 bases between. This CDR3 contains 15 residues. Germline V lookup: CDR1 SGHVS, CDR2 FQNEAQ. In DNA form, the CDR3 reads TGTGCCAGCAGCTTAGAGGAGGGGTGGGCAGATACGCAGTATTTT. This translates into CASSLEEGWADTQYF.

This clonotype was detected many times. V and J are TRBV12-5 and TRBJ1-1; D possibly corresponds to TRBD1 (5 bases). This CDR3 has 14 amino acids. V lost 3 bases, J lost 1 base, and 9 bases lay in between. Germline CDR1 LGHNT, CDR2 FRNRAP. CDR3 sequence: CASGLDSGNTEAFF. In DNA, the CDR3 is TGTGCTAGTGGTTTAGACAGTGGGAACACTGAAGCTTTCTTT.

This clonotype was picked up many times. Compared with germline, one end of the junction differs, possibly owing to a read error. The gene calls are TRBV4-1 and TRBJ1-1; no firm D call. Germline lookup yields CDR1 MGHRA and CDR2 YSYEKL. The CDR3 is 12 amino acids. This chain's CDR3 is CASSQDQFKAFF. Written as DNA, the CDR3 is TGTGCCAGCAGCCAAGACCAGTTCAAAGCTTTCTTT.

A note on this clonotype: One base away lies a much larger clone, so this may be a sequencing read error. This sequence joins TRBV12-5 and TRBJ1-5; 7 bases agree with TRBD1. Germline CDR1 is LGHNT and CDR2 is FRNRAP. V gave up 0 bases and J gave up 1 base; unmatched junction bases: 3. The CDR3 length is 16 residues. The CDR3, as DNA: TGTGCTAGTGGTTTGGTTACGGGACAGAGCAATCAGCCCCAGCATTTT. Its translation is CASGLVTGQSNQPQHF.

The sample holds many counts of this clonotype. The V gene is TRBV3-1, the J gene TRBJ1-2; D unresolved. The CDR3 totals 15 residues. Trimming left V 0 bases short and J 2 bases short, with 10 bases between. CDR1 is LGHDT, CDR2 YNNKEL, per germline (reference sequence). Here the CDR3 reads CASSQDDGSNYGYTF. The CDR3 DNA reads as TGTGCCAGCAGCCAAGACGACGGCTCGAACTATGGCTACACCTTC.

A remark on this clonotype: A far larger clone is a single base away, which makes a read error likely. V is TRBV3-1 and J is TRBJ2-5; a weak D match, TRBD2 (6 bases). Germline V CDR1 and CDR2: LGHDT, YNNKEL (reference sequence). The CDR3 length is 13 residues. Trimming removed 0 bases at V and 11 bases at J, with 13 bases between. In DNA form, the CDR3 reads TGTGCCAGCAGCCAAGATCCGCGACGGGGGCAGTACTTC. This encodes CASSQDPRRGQYF.

This clonotype was seen ten or more times. A read error may account for a junction end that differs from germline. The chain has TRBV5-1 and TRBJ1-1, with D maybe TRBD1 (5 bases). CDR3 size: 14 residues. Looked up from germline, CDR1 is SGHRS and CDR2 is YFSETQ. The CDR3: CASSPGLRGTEAFF. The CDR3 DNA sequence: TGTGCCAGCAGCCCGGGACTTAGGGGCACTGAAGCTTTCTTT.

This clonotype has a count of ten or more. CDR3 sequence reads: CASSWRDPQTEAFF. CDR3 DNA: TGTGCCAGCAGTTGGAGGGACCCTCAAACTGAAGCTTTCTTT. The chain joins TRBV7-2 to TRBJ1-1; D might be TRBD1 (5 bases). The ends were cut back, 6 bases at V and 5 bases at J, with 16 bases in the middle. The CDR3 runs to 14 residues. Germline V CDR1 and CDR2: SGHTA, FQGNSA.

This clonotype was seen more than once but under ten times. The rearrangement joins TRBV19 to TRBJ1-1, with D maybe TRBD1 (6 bases). The CDR3 has 16 amino acids. Looked up from germline, CDR1 is LNHDA and CDR2 is SQIVND (reference sequence). Trimming shortened V by 6 bases and J by 1 base, and 18 bases separated the two germline ends. DNA of the CDR3: TGTGCCAGTAGGGTAGGGGGTGAAGTAACGAACACTGAAGCTTTCTTT. Its translation is CASRVGGEVTNTEAFF.

This clonotype appeared many times. This chain connects TRBV20-1 to TRBJ1-2, with 7 bases identical to TRBD1. The CDR3 runs 15 residues. Germline CDR1 and CDR2: DFQATT and SNEGSKA (reference sequence). With 2 bases clipped from V and 4 bases from J, the junction kept 10 bases outside the gene matches. The CDR3 nucleotides read TGCAGTGCTAGACCCCGGGACAGAGGAAGCTATGGCTACACCTTC. This translates into CSARPRDRGSYGYTF.

The table lists this clonotype with many counts. The chain's CDR3 is CASSGAANYGYTF. As DNA, the CDR3 is TGTGCCAGCAGTGGGGCAGCTAACTATGGCTACACCTTC. The rearrangement joins TRBV2 to TRBJ1-2; D gene unclear. This CDR3 contains 13 residues. Germline lookup yields CDR1 SNHLY and CDR2 FYNNEI. The V gene lost 4 bases and the J gene lost 0 bases, with 6 bases spanning the gap.

This clonotype was detected ten times or more. The gene calls are TRBV6-1 and TRBJ1-5, with D possibly matching TRBD1 (5 bases). Trimming cost V 0 bases and J 5 bases, with 14 bases left between them. CDR1 and CDR2 (germline): MNHNS, SASEGT. The CDR3 has 16 residues. The CDR3 coding sequence is TGTGCCAGCAGTGAAGCACTAGCCGGACACCATCAGCCCCAGCATTTT. It is translated as CASSEALAGHHQPQHF.

This clonotype was found many times. As DNA, the CDR3 is TGTGCCAGCAGCTTCTCCTCCAGGGGGAATCAGCCCCAGCATTTT. Its translation is CASSFSSRGNQPQHF. This chain uses TRBV7-2 with TRBJ1-5, with 7 positions matching TRBD1. Trimming took 3 bases from V and 4 from J; bases not matched to a gene: 6. From germline, CDR1 is SGHTA and CDR2 FQGNSA. This CDR3 is built from 15 residues.